Below are 5 T cell receptor beta chains sequenced from a single sample in a study of radiotherapy plus CTLA-4 blockade in lung cancer. Clones were read by immunoSEQ multiplex PCR, and TCRdb kept only the in-frame ones, dropping some. The sample records 95,000 to 150,000 clones, about 87% being singletons. The sequencing here drew on peripheral blood, taken from a patient treated with radiotherapy plus ipilimumab. The receptors stem from a human donor with non-small cell lung cancer that progressed on radiotherapy plus ipilimumab.

The gene calls are TRBV7-8 and TRBJ1-4; D not resolved. This CDR3 is built from 11 residues. Trimming pared 10 bases from V and 8 bases from J, leaving 11 bases between. Germline V lookup: CDR1 SGHVS, CDR2 FQNEAQ. The CDR3 loop reads CATADQEKLFF. Here the CDR3 DNA reads TGTGCCACCGCGGACCAAGAAAAACTGTTTTTT.

This clone came up once. The chain recombines TRBV5-1 with TRBJ1-5, with 9 bases lining up with TRBD1. V lost 4 bases, J lost 2 bases, and 7 bases stayed unmatched. The CDR3 covers 16 residues. Looked up from germline, CDR1 is SGHRS and CDR2 is YFSETQ. The CDR3 loop reads CASSPGTGTGNQPQHF. The CDR3 nucleotides read TGCGCCAGCAGCCCAGGGACAGGGACGGGCAATCAGCCCCAGCATTTT.

This chain's CDR3 is CASSVRMNTEAFF. The CDR3 region has the DNA TGTGCCAGCAGCGTACGAATGAACACTGAAGCTTTCTTT. The V and J genes are TRBV9 and TRBJ1-1, with D hard to call. V gave up 1 base and J gave up 0 bases, with 4 bases separating them. The CDR3 is 13 residues long. Germline values: CDR1 SGDLS, CDR2 YYNGEE.

This chain links TRBV5-1 with TRBJ2-5; possible D gene TRBD1, 5 bases. The CDR3 has 14 amino acids. Deletions cut 3 bases from V and 9 bases from J, with 18 bases between. The V gene's germline CDR1 is SGHRS and CDR2 YFSETQ. The CDR3 protein is CASSSRTDTAAQYF. The CDR3 region has the DNA TGCGCCAGCAGCTCCCGGACGGACACGGCGGCCCAGTACTTC.

This rearrangement joins TRBV2 to TRBJ2-1; D possibly corresponds to TRBD2 (7 bases). CDR3 length: 13 amino acids. Germline V gene lookup returns CDR1 SNHLY and CDR2 FYNNEI. V shed 8 bases and J shed 6 bases, with 14 bases lying between them. The CDR3 DNA reads as TGTGCCAGCTGGGGGGGCGCAGGCAATGAGCAGTTCTTC. It encodes CASWGGAGNEQFF.